This TCR beta chain was retrieved from a study of radiotherapy plus CTLA-4 blockade in lung cancer. Across the whole study: Among patients, more than 15% showed objective responses, and around 30% had disease control.

The sample holds one count of this clone. Germline loops: CDR1 SNHLY, CDR2 FYNNEI. The V and J ends lost 5 bases and 5 bases respectively, with 9 bases between them. This CDR3 is 12 amino acids long. TCRdb's table, derived via immunoSEQ multiplex PCR, lists solely in-frame clones and lacks some. The repertoire holds roughly 25,000 clones, with roughly 73% as singletons. The material was peripheral blood, obtained from a patient treated with radiotherapy plus ipilimumab. The V call is TRBV2, the J call TRBJ2-5, with a possible D match to TRBD1 (5 bases). The TCR sequence derives from a human donor with non-small cell lung cancer who had stable disease on radiotherapy plus ipilimumab. CDR3 in DNA: TGTGCCAGCAGTCCAGGGTGGGAGACCCAGTACTTC. Encoded protein: CASSPGWETQYF.